This T cell receptor beta chain was profiled in a study of siplizumab effects on memory and regulatory T cells. General study results and limits: Naive versus memory phenotype went unassigned for roughly 80-96% of proliferating CD4+ or CD8+ clones.

Notes on this clone: The antigen is unknown.

J was trimmed by 6 bases and V by 1 base; bases with no gene match: 5. The CDR3 totals 14 residues. Germline V gene lookup returns CDR1 LGHNA and CDR2 YSLEER. Produced via immunoSEQ multiplex PCR; TCRdb's table is partial and in-frame only. This table has around 82,000 clones, 93% appearing once. This receptor was identified in a human donor in good health. The chain uses TRBV4-3 and TRBJ2-7; 8 nucleotides align to TRBD2. The specimen sequenced was CD8+ T cells sorted from blood. CDR3 residues: CASSQVPGGGEQYF. In DNA, the CDR3 is TGCGCCAGCAGCCAAGTCCCGGGGGGGGGCGAGCAGTACTTC.